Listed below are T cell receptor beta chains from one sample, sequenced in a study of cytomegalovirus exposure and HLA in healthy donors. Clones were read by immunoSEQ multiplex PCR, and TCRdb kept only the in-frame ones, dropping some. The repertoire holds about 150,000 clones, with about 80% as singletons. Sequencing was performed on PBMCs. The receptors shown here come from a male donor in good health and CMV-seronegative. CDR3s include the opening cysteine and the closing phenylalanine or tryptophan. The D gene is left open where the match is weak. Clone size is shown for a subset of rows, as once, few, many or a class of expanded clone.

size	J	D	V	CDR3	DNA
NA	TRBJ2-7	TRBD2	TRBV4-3	CASSQRLAGGHEQYF	TGCGCCAGCAGCCAAAGACTAGCGGGGGGCCACGAGCAGTACTTC
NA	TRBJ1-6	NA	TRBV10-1	CARQGTGNNSPLHF	TGCGCCCGTCAGGGGACCGGCAATAATTCACCCCTCCACTTT
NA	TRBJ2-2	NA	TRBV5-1	CASSLGWEKELFF	TGTGCCAGCAGCTTGGGTTGGGAGAAGGAGCTGTTTTTT
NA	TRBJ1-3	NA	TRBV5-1	CASSLNGGSGNTIYF	TGCGCCAGCAGCTTGAACGGAGGATCCGGAAACACCATATATTTT
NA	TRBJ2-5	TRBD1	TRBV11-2	CASSLTSRQGVVETQYF	TGTGCCAGCAGCTTAACGTCGCGACAGGGGGTGGTTGAGACCCAGTACTTC
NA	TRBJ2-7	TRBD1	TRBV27	CASSLGDRDNEQYF	TGTGCCAGCAGTTTAGGGGACAGGGACAACGAGCAGTACTTC
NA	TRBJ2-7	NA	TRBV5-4	CASSLDGLLNEQYF	TGTGCCAGCAGCCTGGACGGACTCCTGAACGAGCAGTACTTC
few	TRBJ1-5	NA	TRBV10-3	CAISGSGGGGNQPQHF	TGTGCCATCAGTGGTAGTGGGGGAGGAGGCAATCAGCCCCAGCATTTT
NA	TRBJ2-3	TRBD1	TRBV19	CASSMGQGGSTDTQYF	TGTGCCAGTAGTATGGGACAGGGAGGGTCCACAGATACGCAGTATTTT
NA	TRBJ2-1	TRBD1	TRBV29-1	CSVGRTGGLPNEQFF	TGCAGCGTTGGAAGGACAGGGGGCCTCCCCAATGAGCAGTTCTTC
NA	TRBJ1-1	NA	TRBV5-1	CASTFWGQGEAFF	TGCGCCAGCACCTTCTGGGGGCAGGGTGAAGCTTTCTTT
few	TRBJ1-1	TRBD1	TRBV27	CASSLPLKGQGITEAFF	TGTGCCAGCAGTTTACCGCTAAAGGGACAGGGCATCACTGAAGCTTTCTTT
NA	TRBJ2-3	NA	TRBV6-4	CASSVDASGTDTQYF	TGTGCCAGCAGTGTGGATGCTAGCGGCACAGATACGCAGTATTTT
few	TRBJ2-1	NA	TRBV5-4	CASSLIRDEQFF	TGTGCCAGCAGCTTGATCAGGGATGAGCAGTTCTTC
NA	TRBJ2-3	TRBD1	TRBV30	CAWSPGTVFSTDTQYF	TGTGCCTGGAGCCCCGGGACAGTTTTTAGCACAGATACGCAGTATTTT
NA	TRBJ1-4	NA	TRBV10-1	CASSGGGAPTNEKLFF	TGCGCCAGCAGTGGCGGGGGGGCGCCAACTAATGAAAAACTGTTTTTT
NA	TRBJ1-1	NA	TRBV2	CASSDGRGTEAFF	TGTGCCAGCAGTGATGGTCGGGGCACTGAAGCTTTCTTT
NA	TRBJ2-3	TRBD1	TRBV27	CASTDLTGTDTQYF	TGTGCCAGCACGGACCTGACAGGGACAGATACGCAGTATTTT
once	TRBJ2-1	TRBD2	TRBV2	CASSDRGGLGEFF	TGTGCCAGCAGTGACCGGGGGGGACTAGGCGAGTTCTTC
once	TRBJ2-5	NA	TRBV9	CASSVVGSGQETQYF	TGTGCCAGCAGCGTAGTCGGTAGCGGACAAGAGACCCAGTACTTC
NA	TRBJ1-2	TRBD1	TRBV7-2	CASSLSGQGARSRYGYTF	TGTGCCAGCAGCTTGTCGGGACAGGGGGCGCGGTCCCGTTATGGCTACACCTTC
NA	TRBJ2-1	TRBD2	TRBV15	CATSRVTQRGVWNEQFF	TGTGCCACCAGCAGAGTAACCCAGCGGGGGGTATGGAATGAGCAGTTCTTC
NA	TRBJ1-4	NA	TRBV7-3	CASSPPPAERSRTNEKLFF	TGTGCCAGCAGCCCCCCCCCGGCAGAGCGATCAAGAACTAATGAAAAACTGTTTTTT
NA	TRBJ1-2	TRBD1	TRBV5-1	CASSSELGQGDGYTF	TGCGCCAGCAGCTCGGAACTTGGACAGGGTGATGGCTACACCTTC
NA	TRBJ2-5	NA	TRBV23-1	CASRWRATETQYF	TGCGCCAGCAGGTGGAGGGCCACAGAGACCCAGTACTTC
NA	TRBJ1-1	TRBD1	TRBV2	CASSERGQGITEAFF	TGTGCCAGCAGTGAAAGGGGACAGGGTATTACTGAAGCTTTCTTT